This TCR beta chain appears in the sequencing data of a study of blood T cell repertoires in COVID-19. Per the original data handling: Researchers report that nucleated cell counts were estimated from reference gene primer amplification. TCRdb's table, derived via immunoSEQ multiplex PCR, lists solely in-frame clones and lacks some. The V and J calls and clone size are taken from that table; D and trimming were inferred from the DNA. This repertoire shows some 360,000 clones, around nine tenths found once; its top ten account for over 0.9%. Recruits, aged roughly 18 to 95 years, lived in under 25 US areas. The CDR3 spans 15 residues. Between the trimmed V and J ends, which lost 0 bases and 0 bases, there was a span of 9 bases. Per germline, CDR1 SGDLS and CDR2 YYNGEE.

The sequencing input was PBMCs or T cells enriched from blood (not recorded which). V is TRBV9 and J is TRBJ1-1; weak D call: TRBD1 (6 bases). This TCR came from a woman aged 25 to 39 who had been exposed to COVID-19. CDR3 sequence: CASSVGGLLNTEAFF. CDR3 DNA: TGTGCCAGCAGCGTAGGGGGGCTACTGAACACTGAAGCTTTCTTT.